This T cell receptor (beta chain) is from a study of shared clonotypes between healthy human individuals. Trimming took 5 bases from V and 2 from J; bases not matched to a gene: 10. There are 16 residues in the CDR3. Per the germline V gene, CDR1 is LNHDA and CDR2 is SQIVND (reference sequence). This clone was detected only once. Genomic DNA of each subset was evenly split across several immunoSEQ plates. Sequencing was performed on unsorted PBMC DNA using ten immunoSEQ deep assay plates. As handled by the study authors: Filtering was not the same, since immunoSEQ gave junction-only sequences without quality scores. Only in-frame clones appear in the TCRdb table, and some are missing; sequencing was by immunoSEQ multiplex PCR. That table furnishes V, J and clone size, whereas the DNA furnished D and trimming. The sample has 400,000 to 500,000 clones, over 65% seen once; the top ten hold 13%. Caucasian adults residing in Nashville, Tennessee made up all the donors.

The chain carries TRBV19 and TRBJ1-2; 8 bases match TRBD1. Sequencing was done on a sample of PBMCs. This TCR came from a woman between 40 and 55 years old in good health. Some clones in this sample may be carry-over from other donors' samples. CDR3 amino acids: CASSLGPDRENYGYTF. Here the CDR3 DNA reads TGTGCCAGTAGTCTCGGGCCGGACAGGGAAAACTATGGCTACACCTTC.